This TCR beta chain was obtained from a study of T-cell reconstitution after alpha-beta-depleted transplantation in children. CDR1 is SQVTM, CDR2 ANQGSEA, per germline. Trimming shortened V by 0 bases and J by 2 bases, and 11 bases separated the two germline ends. The CDR3 is 16 residues long. The study, taken as a whole, reports: There were some patients whose high TCRbeta diversity at day 60 came from surviving recipient T cells and thymic progenitors. Reportedly, only several hundred clones from non-depleted graft cells drove alpha-beta T-cell counts at about two months. A year had passed since transplant, and T-cell counts and diversity by then came mostly from newly produced T cells.

TCRbeta library preparation incorporated unique molecular identifiers. TCRdb re-called the PCR reads with MiXCR, one entry per CDR3 protein. The sample comprises 700,000 to 850,000 distinct CDR3 sequences, 15% to 20% of which are singletons, and around 4.5% rests with the top ten. A word on this clonotype: What it recognizes is unknown.

The clonotype comes from a male patient aged 10 to 17 who had a stem cell transplant for acute lymphoblastic leukemia, so the T cells may come from the graft donor. The rearrangement uses TRBV29-1 and TRBJ2-6, with D perhaps TRBD1 (6 bases). This specimen consisted of PBMCs, mostly from graft donor cells, obtained 360 days after TCRalphabeta/CD19-depleted stem cell transplant. DNA of the CDR3: TGCAGCGTTGAAGATGGAGCAGGGGCTGGGGCCAACGTCCTGACTTTC. The encoded protein is CSVEDGAGAGANVLTF.